The T cell receptor (beta chain) under discussion was sequenced for a study of blood T cell repertoires in COVID-19. Study-wide background: The United States, Italy and Spain supplied acute and convalescent COVID-19 samples. The cDNA or gDNA used as material had been derived from T cells, B-cell-depleted T cells, or PBMCs.

The CDR3 is made up of 15 amino acids. Per the germline V gene, CDR1 is MDHEN and CDR2 is SYDVKM. Trimming pared 4 bases from V and 2 bases from J, leaving 14 bases between. TCRdb keeps only in-frame clones here, not all; method: immunoSEQ multiplex PCR. Of 210,000 or so clones detected, approximately 80% appear once; the ten largest clones hold 3.5% to 5.5%. Sequencing was done on a sample of PBMCs or T cells enriched from blood (not recorded which). The chain recombines TRBV28 with TRBJ2-5; tentative D call: TRBD1 (6 bases). The receptor was isolated from a man aged 30 to 39 with acute COVID-19. The chain's CDR3 is CASSSLGTKQETQYF. Written as DNA, the CDR3 is TGTGCCAGCAGTTCCCTCGGGACAAAACAAGAGACCCAGTACTTC.